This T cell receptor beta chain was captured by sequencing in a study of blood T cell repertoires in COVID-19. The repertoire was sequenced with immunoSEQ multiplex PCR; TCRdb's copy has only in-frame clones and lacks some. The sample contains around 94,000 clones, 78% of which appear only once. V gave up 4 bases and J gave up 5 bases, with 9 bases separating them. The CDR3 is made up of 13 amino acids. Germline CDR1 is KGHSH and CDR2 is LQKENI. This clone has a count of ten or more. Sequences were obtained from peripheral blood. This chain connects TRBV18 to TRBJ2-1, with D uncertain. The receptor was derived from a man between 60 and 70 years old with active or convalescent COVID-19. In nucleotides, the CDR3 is TGTGCCAGCTCACGCAGGAATAACAATGAGCAGTTCTTC. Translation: CASSRRNNNEQFF.